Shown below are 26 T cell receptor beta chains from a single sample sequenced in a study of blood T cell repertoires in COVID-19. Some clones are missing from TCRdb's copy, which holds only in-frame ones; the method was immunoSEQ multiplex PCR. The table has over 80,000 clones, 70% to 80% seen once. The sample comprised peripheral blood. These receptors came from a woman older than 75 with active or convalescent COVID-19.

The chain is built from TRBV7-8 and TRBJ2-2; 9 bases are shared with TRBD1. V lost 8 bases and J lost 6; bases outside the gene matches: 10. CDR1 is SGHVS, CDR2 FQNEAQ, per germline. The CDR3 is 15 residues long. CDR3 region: CASQGDRVIAGELFF. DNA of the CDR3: TGTGCCAGCCAAGGGGACAGGGTGATAGCCGGGGAGCTGTTTTTT.

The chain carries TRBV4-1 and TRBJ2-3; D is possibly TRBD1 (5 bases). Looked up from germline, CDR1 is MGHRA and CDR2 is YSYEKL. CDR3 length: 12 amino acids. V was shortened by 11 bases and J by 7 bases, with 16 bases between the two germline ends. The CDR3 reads CARTPVLHTQYF. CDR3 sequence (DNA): TGCGCCCGGACACCCGTTCTTCATACGCAGTATTTT.

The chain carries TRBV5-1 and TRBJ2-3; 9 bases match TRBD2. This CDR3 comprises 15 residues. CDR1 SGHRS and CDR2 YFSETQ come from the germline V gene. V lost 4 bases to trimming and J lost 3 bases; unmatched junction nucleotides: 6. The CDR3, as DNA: TGCGCCAGCAGCCCGGGACTAGCTCCTACAGATACGCAGTATTTT. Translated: CASSPGLAPTDTQYF.

The CDR3 loop reads CASSLYSRGQNNQPQHF. The DNA of the CDR3 is TGTGCCAGCAGTTTGTATTCCAGGGGGCAGAACAATCAGCCCCAGCATTTT. The chain couples TRBV27 to TRBJ1-5, with TRBD1 identical over 8 bases. Germline V CDR1 and CDR2: MNHEY, SMNVEV (reference sequence). V trimming: 3 bases; J trimming: 3 bases; junction bases outside the gene matches: 10. The length of the CDR3 is 17 residues.

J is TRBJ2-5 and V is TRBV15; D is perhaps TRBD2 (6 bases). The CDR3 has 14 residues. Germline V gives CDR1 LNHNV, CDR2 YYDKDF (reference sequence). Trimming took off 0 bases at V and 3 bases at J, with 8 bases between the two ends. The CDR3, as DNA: TGTGCCACCAGCAGAGATGGGGGGAAAGAGACCCAGTACTTC. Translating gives CATSRDGGKETQYF.

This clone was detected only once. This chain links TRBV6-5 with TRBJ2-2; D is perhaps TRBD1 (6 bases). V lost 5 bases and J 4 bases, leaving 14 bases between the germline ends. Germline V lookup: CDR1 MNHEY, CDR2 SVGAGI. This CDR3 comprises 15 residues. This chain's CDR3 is CASSTGQTGTGELFF. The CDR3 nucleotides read TGTGCCAGCAGTACAGGACAGACGGGCACCGGGGAGCTGTTTTTT.

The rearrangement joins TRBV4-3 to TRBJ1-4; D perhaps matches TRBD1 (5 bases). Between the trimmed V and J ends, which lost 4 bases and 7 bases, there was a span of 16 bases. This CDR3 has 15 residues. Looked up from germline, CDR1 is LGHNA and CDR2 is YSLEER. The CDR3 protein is CASSRAVQGGEKLFF. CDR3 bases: TGCGCCAGCAGCCGGGCGGTCCAGGGAGGTGAAAAACTGTTTTTT.

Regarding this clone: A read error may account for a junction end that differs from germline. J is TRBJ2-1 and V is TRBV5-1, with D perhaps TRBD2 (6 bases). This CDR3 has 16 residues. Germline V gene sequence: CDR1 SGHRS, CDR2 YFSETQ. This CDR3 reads CASRIIPGEAYNEQFF. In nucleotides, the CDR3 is TGTGCCAGCCGCATTATTCCGGGAGAGGCCTACAATGAGCAGTTCTTC.

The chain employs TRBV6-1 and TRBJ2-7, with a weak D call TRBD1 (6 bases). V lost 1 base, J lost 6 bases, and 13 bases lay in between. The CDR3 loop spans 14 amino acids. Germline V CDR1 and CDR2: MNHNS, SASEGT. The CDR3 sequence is CASSEVSRGREQYF. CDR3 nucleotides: TGTGCCAGCAGTGAAGTCTCCAGGGGTCGCGAGCAGTACTTC.

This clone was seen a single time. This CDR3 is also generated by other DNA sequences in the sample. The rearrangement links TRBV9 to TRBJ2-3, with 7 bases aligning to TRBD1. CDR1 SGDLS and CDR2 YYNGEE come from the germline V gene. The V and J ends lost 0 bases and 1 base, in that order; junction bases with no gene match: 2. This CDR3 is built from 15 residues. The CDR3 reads CASSVVGGGTDTQYF. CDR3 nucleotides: TGTGCCAGCAGCGTAGTAGGGGGCGGCACAGATACGCAGTATTTT.

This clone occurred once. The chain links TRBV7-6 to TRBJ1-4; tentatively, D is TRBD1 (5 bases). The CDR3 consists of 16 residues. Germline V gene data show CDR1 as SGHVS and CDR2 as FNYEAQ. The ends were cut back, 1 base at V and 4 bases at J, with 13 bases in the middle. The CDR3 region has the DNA TGTGCCAGCAGCTTAGGGGCGGCAGGGCGTAATGAAAAACTGTTTTTT. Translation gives CASSLGAAGRNEKLFF.

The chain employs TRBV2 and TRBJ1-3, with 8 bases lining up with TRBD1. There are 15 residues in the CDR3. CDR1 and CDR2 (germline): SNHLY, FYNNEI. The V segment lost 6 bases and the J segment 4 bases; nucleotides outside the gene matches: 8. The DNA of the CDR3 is TGTGCCAGCAGCGTCTTTGGGACAGGAGGAAACACCATATATTTT. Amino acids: CASSVFGTGGNTIYF.

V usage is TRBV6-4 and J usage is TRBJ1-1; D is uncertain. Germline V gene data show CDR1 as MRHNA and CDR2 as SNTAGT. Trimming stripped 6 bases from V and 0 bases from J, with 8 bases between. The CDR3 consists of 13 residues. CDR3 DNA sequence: TGTGCCAGCAGCCAAGCGATGAACACTGAAGCTTTCTTT. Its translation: CASSQAMNTEAFF.

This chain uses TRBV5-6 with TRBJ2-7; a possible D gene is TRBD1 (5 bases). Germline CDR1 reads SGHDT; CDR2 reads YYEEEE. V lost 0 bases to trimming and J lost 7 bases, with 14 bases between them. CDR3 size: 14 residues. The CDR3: CASSLGQYFGEQYF. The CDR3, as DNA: TGTGCCAGCAGCTTGGGACAGTATTTCGGGGAGCAGTACTTC.

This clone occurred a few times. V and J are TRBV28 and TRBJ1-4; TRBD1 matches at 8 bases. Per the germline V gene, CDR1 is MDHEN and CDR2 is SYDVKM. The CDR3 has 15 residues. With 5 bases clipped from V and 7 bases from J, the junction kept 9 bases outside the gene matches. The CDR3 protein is CASSPGQGMGEKLFF. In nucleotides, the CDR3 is TGTGCCAGCAGTCCAGGACAGGGTATGGGTGAAAAACTGTTTTTT.

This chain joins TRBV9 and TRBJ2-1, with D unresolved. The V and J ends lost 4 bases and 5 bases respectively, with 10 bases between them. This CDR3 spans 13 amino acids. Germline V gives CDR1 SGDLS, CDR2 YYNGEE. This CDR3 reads CASSIRSNNEQFF. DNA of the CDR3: TGTGCCAGCAGCATTCGGTCTAACAATGAGCAGTTCTTC.

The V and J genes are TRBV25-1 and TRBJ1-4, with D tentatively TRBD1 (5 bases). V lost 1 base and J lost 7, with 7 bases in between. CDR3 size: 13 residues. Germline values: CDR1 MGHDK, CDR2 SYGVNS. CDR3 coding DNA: TGTGCCAGCAGTGAATGGGGGGTTGAAAAACTGTTTTTT. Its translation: CASSEWGVEKLFF.

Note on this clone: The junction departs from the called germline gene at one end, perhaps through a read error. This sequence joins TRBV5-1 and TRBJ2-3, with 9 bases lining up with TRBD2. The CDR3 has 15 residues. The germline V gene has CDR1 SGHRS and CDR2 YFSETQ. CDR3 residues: CASSRTSAPPDTQYF. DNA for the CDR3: TGTGCCAGCAGCAGGACTAGCGCCCCCCCAGATACGCAGTATTTT.

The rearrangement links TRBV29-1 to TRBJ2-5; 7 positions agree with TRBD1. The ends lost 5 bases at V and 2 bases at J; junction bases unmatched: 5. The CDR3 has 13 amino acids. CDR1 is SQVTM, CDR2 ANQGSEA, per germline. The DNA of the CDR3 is TGCAGCGTTATCCGGGACAGTCAAGAGACCCAGTACTTC. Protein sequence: CSVIRDSQETQYF.

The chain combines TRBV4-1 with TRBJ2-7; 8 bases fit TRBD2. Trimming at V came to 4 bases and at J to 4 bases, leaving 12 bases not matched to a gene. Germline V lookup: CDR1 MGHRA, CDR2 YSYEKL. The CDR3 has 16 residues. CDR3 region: CASSRGGASGLYEQYF. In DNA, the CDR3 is TGCGCCAGCAGCCGTGGTGGTGCTAGCGGGTTGTACGAGCAGTACTTC.

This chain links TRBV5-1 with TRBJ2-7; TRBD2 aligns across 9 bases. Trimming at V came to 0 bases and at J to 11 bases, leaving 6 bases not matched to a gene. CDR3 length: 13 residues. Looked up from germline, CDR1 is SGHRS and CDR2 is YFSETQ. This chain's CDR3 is CASSLGSGSDEYF. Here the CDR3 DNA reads TGCGCCAGCAGCTTGGGTAGCGGGAGTGATGAGTACTTC.

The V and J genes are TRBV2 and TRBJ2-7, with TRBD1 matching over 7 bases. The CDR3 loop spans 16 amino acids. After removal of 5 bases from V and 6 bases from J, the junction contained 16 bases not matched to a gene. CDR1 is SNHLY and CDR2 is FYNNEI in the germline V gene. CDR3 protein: CASSYDRAGIVGEQYF. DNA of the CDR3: TGTGCCAGCAGTTATGACAGGGCTGGAATAGTGGGCGAGCAGTACTTC.

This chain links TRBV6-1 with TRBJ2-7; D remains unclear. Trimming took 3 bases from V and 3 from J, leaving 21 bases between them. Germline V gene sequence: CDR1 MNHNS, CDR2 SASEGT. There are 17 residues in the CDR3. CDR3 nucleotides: TGTGCCAGCAGTGACCCCGAGAACTTTGGCGGAATCTACGAGCAGTACTTC. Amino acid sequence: CASSDPENFGGIYEQYF.

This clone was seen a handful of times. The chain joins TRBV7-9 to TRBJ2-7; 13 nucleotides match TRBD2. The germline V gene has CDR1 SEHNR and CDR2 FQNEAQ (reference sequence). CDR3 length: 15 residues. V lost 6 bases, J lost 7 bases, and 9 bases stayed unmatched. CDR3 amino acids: CASSRTSGRAREQYF. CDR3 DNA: TGTGCCAGCAGTCGTACTAGCGGGAGGGCCAGGGAGCAGTACTTC.

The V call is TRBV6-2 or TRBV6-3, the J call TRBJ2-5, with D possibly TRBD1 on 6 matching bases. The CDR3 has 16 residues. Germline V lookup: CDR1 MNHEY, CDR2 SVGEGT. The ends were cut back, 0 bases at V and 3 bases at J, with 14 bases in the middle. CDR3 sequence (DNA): TGTGCCAGCAGTTACTCGAATGGCAGGGGAGAAGAGACCCAGTACTTC. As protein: CASSYSNGRGEETQYF.

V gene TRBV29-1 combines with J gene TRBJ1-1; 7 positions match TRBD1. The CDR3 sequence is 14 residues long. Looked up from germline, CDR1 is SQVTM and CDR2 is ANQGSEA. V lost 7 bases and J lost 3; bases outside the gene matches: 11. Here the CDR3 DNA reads TGCAGCGGCCGGCGACAGGGCGGAGACACTGAAGCTTTCTTT. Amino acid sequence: CSGRRQGGDTEAFF.